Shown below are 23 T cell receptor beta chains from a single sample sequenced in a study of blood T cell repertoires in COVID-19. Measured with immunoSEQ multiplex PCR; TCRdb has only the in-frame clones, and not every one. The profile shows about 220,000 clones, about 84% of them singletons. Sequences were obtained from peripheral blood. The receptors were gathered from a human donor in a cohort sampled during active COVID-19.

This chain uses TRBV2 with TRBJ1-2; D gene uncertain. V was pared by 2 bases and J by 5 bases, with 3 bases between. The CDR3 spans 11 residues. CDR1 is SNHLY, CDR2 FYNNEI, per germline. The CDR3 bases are TGTGCCAGCAGTGAACGGTATGGCTACACCTTC. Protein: CASSERYGYTF.

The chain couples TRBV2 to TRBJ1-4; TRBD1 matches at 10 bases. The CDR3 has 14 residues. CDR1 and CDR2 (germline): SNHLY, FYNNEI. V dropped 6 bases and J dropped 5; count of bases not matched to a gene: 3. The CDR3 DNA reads TGTGCCAGCAGGGCGGGACAGGGGAATGAAAAACTGTTTTTT. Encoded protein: CASRAGQGNEKLFF.

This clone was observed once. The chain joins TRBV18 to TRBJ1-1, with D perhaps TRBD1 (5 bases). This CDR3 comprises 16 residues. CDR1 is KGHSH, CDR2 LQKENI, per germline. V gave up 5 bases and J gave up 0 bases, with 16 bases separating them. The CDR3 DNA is TGTGCCAGCTCAAAGGGGACTGCCACCTTGAACACTGAAGCTTTCTTT. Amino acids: CASSKGTATLNTEAFF.

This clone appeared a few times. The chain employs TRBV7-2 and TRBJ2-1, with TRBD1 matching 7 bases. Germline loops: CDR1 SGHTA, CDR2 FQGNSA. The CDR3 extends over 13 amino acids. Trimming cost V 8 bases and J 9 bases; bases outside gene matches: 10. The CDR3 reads CASESAGTAEQFF. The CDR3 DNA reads TGTGCCAGCGAGTCCGCAGGGACAGCTGAGCAGTTCTTC. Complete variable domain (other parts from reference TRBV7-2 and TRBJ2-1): GAGVSQSPSNKVTEKGKDVELRCDPISGHTALYWYRQSLGQGLEFLIYFQGNSAPDKSGLPSDRFSAERTGGSVSTLTIQRTQQEDSAVYLCASESAGTAEQFFGPGTRLTVL.

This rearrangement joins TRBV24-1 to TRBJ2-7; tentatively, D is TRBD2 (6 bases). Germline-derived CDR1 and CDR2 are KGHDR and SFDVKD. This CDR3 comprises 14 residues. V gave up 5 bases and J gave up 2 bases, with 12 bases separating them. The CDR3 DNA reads TGTGCCACCAGTGGGGAGGCGGCACCCTACGAGCAGTACTTC. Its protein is CATSGEAAPYEQYF.

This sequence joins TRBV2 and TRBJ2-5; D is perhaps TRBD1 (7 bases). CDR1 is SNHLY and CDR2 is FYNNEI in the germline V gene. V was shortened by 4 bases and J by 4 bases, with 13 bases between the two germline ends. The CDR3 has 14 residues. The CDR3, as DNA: TGTGCCAGCAGTGGGAACAGGGGAGGAGAGACCCAGTACTTC. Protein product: CASSGNRGGETQYF.

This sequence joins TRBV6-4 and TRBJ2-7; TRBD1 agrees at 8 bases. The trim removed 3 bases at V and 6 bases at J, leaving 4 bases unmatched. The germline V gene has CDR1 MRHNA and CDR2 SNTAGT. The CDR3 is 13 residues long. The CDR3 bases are TGTGCCAGCAGTGAAACACAGGGGGGCGAGCAGTACTTC. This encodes CASSETQGGEQYF.

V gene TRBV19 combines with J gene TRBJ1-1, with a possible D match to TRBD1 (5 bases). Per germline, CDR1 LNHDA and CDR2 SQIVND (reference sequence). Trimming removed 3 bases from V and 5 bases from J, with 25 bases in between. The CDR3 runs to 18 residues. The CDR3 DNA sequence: TGTGCCAGTAGTATGGGATGGAGGGGCAAAAGGTCTTTAACTGAAGCTTTCTTT. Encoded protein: CASSMGWRGKRSLTEAFF. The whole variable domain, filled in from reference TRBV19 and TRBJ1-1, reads DGGITQSPKYLFRKEGQNVTLSCEQNLNHDAMYWYRQDPGQGLRLIYYSQIVNDFQKGDIAEGYSVSREKKESFPLTVTSAQKNPTAFYLCASSMGWRGKRSLTEAFFGQGTRLTVV.

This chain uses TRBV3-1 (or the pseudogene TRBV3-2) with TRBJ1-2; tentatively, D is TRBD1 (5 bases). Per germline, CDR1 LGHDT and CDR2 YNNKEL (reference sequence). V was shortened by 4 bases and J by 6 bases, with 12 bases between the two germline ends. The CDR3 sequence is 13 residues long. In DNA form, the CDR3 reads TGTGCCAGCAGCCCAGACGGGGGTCATGGCTACACCTTC. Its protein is CASSPDGGHGYTF.

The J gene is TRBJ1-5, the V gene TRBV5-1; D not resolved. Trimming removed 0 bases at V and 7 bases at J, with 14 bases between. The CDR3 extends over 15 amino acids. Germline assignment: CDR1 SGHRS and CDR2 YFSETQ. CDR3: CASSLGGIRGQPQHF. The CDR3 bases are TGCGCCAGCAGCTTGGGAGGGATAAGAGGGCAGCCCCAGCATTTT.

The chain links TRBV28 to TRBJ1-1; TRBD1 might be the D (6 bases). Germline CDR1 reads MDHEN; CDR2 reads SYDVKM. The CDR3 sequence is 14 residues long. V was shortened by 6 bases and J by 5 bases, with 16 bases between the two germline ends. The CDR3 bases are TGTGCCAGCAGGGGGGGAGGGGGTATTACTGAAGCTTTCTTT. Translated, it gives CASRGGGGITEAFF.

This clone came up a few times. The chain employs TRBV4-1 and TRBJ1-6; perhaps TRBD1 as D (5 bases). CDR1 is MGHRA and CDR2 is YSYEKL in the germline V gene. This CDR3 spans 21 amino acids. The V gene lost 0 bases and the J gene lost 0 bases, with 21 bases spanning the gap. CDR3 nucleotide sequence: TGCGCCAGCAGCCAAGATCCCCCACAGGAGTGGGCGAGCTCCTATAATTCACCCCTCCACTTT. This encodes CASSQDPPQEWASSYNSPLHF.

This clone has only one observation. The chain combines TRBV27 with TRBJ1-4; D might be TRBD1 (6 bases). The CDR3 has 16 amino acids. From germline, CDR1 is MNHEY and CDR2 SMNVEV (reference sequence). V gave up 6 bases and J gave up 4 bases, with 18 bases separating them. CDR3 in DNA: TGTGCCAGCAGAGGGGGACCGACAGGATTTAATGAAAAACTGTTTTTT. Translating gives CASRGGPTGFNEKLFF. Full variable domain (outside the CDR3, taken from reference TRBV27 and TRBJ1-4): EAQVTQNPRYLITVTGKKLTVTCSQNMNHEYMSWYRQDPGLGLRQIYYSMNVEVTDKGDVPEGYKVSRKEKRNFPLILESPSPNQTSLYFCASRGGPTGFNEKLFFGSGTQLSVL.

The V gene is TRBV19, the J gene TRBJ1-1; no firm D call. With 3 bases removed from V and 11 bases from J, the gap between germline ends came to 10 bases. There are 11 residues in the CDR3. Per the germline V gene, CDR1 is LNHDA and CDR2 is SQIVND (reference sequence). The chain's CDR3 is CASSIDAEAFF. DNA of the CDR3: TGTGCCAGTAGTATTGACGCGGAGGCTTTCTTT. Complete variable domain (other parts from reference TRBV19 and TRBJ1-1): DGGITQSPKYLFRKEGQNVTLSCEQNLNHDAMYWYRQDPGQGLRLIYYSQIVNDFQKGDIAEGYSVSREKKESFPLTVTSAQKNPTAFYLCASSIDAEAFFGQGTRLTVV.

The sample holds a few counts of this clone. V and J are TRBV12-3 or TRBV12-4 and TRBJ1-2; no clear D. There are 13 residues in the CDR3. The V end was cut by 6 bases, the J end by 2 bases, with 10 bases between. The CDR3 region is CASSLDRNYGYTF. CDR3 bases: TGTGCCAGCAGCCTCGATAGAAACTATGGCTACACCTTC.

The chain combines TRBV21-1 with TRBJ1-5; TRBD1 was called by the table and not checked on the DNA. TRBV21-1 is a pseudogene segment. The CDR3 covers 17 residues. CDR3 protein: CASSKGGTGGGDQPQHF. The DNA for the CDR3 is TGTGCCAGCAGCAAAGGGGGGACAGGGGGAGGCGATCAGCCCCAGCATTTT.

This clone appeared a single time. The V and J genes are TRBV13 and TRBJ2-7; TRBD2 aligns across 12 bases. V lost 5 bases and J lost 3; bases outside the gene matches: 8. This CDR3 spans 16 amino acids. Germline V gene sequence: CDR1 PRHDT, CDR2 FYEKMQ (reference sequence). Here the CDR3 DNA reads TGTGCCAGCAGCACCAGGACTAGCGGGACAAACTACGAGCAGTACTTC. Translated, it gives CASSTRTSGTNYEQYF.

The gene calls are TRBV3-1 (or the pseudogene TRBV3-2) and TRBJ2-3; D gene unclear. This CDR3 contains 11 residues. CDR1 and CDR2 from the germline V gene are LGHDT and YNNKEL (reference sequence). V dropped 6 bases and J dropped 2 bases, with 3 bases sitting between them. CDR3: CASRATDTQYF. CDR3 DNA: TGTGCCAGCAGAGCCACAGATACGCAGTATTTT.

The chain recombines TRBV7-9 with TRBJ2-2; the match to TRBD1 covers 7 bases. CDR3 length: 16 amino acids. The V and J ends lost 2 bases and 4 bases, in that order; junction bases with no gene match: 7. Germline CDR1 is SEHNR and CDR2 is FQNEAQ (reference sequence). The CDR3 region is CASSLNEGARTGELFF. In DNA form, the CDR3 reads TGTGCCAGCAGCTTAAATGAGGGGGCGCGCACCGGGGAGCTGTTTTTT.

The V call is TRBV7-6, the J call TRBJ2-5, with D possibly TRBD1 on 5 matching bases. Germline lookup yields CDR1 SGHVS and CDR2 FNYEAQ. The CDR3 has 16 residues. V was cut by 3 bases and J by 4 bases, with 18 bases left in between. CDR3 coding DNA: TGTGCCAGCAGCTTTCTCTGGGGCCAGGTGGGAGAGACCCAGTACTTC. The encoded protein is CASSFLWGQVGETQYF. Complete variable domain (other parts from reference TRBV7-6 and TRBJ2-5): GAGVSQSPRYKVTKRGQDVALRCDPISGHVSLYWYRQALGQGPEFLTYFNYEAQQDKSGLPNDRFSAERPEGSISTLTIQRTEQRDSAMYRCASSFLWGQVGETQYFGPGTRLLVL.

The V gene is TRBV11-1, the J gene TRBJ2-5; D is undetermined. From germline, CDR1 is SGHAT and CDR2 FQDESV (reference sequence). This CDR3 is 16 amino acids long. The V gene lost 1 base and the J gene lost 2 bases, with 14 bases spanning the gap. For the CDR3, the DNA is TGTGCCAGCAGCTTAGAATGGTCGTCAGTTCAAGAGACCCAGTACTTC. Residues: CASSLEWSSVQETQYF. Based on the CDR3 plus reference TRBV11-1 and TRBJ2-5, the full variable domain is EAEVAQSPRYKITEKSQAVAFWCDPISGHATLYWYRQILGQGPELLVQFQDESVVDDSQLPKDRFSAERLKGVDSTLKIQPAELGDSAMYLCASSLEWSSVQETQYFGPGTRLLVL.

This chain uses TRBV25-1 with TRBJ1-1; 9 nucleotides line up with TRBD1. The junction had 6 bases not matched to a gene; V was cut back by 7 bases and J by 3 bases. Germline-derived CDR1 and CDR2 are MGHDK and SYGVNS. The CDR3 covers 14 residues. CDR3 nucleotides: TGTGCCAGCACCGGGACAGGGAAGGACACTGAAGCTTTCTTT. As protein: CASTGTGKDTEAFF.

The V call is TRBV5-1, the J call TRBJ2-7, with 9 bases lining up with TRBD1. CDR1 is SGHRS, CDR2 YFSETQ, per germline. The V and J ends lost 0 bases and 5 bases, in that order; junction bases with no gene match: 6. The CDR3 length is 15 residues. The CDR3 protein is CASSLEKGQGDEQYF. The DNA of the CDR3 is TGCGCCAGCAGCTTGGAGAAGGGACAGGGAGACGAGCAGTACTTC.